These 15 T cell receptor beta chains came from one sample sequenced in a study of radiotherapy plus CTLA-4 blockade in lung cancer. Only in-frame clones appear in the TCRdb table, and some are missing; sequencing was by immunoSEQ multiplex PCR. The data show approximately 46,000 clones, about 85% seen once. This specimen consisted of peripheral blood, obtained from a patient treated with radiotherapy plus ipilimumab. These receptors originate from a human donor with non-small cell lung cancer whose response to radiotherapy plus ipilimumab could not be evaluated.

CDR3 protein: CASSSSADTNTGELFF. Written as DNA, the CDR3 is TGTGCCAGCAGCTCTTCAGCGGATACGAACACCGGGGAGCTGTTTTTT. The rearrangement uses TRBV7-3 and TRBJ2-2, with D maybe TRBD2 (5 bases). The CDR3 is 16 amino acids. Trimming pared 4 bases from V and 0 bases from J, leaving 12 bases between. CDR1 SGHTA and CDR2 FQGTGA come from the germline V gene.

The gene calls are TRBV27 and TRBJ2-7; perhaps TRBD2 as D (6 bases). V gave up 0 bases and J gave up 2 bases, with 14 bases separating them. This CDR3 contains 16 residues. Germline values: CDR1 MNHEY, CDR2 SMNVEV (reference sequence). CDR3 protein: CASSLSNGRETYEQYF. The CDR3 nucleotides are TGTGCCAGCAGTTTATCGAACGGGAGAGAGACCTACGAGCAGTACTTC.

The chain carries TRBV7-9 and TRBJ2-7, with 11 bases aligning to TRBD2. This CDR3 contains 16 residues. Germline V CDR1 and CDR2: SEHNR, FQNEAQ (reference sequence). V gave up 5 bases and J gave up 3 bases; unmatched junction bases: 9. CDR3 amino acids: CASSPPGTSGLYEQYF. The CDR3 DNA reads TGTGCCAGCAGCCCCCCCGGGACTAGCGGCCTCTACGAGCAGTACTTC.

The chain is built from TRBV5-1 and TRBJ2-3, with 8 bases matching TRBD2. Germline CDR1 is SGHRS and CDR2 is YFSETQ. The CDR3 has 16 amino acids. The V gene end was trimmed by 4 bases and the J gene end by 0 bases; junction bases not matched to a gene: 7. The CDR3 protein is CASSPGTSLSTDTQYF. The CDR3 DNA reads TGCGCCAGCAGCCCCGGGACTAGTCTGAGCACAGATACGCAGTATTTT.

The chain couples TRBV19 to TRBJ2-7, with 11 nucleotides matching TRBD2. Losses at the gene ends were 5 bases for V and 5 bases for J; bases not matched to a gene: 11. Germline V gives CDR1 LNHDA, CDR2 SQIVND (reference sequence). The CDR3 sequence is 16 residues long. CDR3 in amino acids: CASSFPRTSGQNEQYF. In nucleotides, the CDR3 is TGTGCCAGTAGTTTCCCACGGACTAGCGGGCAAAACGAGCAGTACTTC.

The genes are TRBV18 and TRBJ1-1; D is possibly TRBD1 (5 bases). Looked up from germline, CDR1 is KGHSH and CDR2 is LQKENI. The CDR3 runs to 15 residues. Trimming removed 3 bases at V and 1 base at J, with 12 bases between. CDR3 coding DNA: TGTGCCAGCTCACCCCCACAGGCTTCGAACACTGAAGCTTTCTTT. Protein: CASSPPQASNTEAFF. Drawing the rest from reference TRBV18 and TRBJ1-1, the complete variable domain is NAGVMQNPRHLVRRRGQEARLRCSPMKGHSHVYWYRQLPEEGLKFMVYLQKENIIDESGMPKERFSAEFPKEGPSILRIQQVVRGDSAAYFCASSPPQASNTEAFFGQGTRLTVV.

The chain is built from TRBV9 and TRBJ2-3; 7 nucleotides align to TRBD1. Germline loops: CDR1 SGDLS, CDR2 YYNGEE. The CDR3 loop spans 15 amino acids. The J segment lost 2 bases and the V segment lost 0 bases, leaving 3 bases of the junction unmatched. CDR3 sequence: CASSVGTGATDTQYF. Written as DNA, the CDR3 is TGTGCCAGCAGCGTAGGAACAGGGGCCACAGATACGCAGTATTTT.

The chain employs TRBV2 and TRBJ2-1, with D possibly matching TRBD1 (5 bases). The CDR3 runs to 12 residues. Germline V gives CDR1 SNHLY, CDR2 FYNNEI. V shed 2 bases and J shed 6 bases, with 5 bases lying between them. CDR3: CASSERGNEQFF. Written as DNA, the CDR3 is TGTGCCAGCAGTGAAAGGGGCAATGAGCAGTTCTTC.

CDR3: CASSQRQGVYGYTF. The CDR3, as DNA: TGTGCCAGCAGTCAACGACAGGGGGTCTATGGCTACACCTTC. The rearrangement joins TRBV28 to TRBJ1-2; TRBD1 aligns across 9 bases. The length of the CDR3 is 14 residues. Germline-derived CDR1 and CDR2 are MDHEN and SYDVKM. The V gene end was trimmed by 5 bases and the J gene end by 4 bases; junction bases not matched to a gene: 5.

The CDR3 here is CASAGTGRMNTEAFF. The CDR3 bases are TGTGCCAGTGCTGGGACAGGGAGGATGAACACTGAAGCTTTCTTT. This rearrangement joins TRBV19 to TRBJ1-1; TRBD1 matches at 9 bases. The CDR3 has 15 amino acids. Trimming removed 8 bases from V and 0 bases from J; junction bases left unmatched: 7. The germline CDR1 and CDR2 sequences are LNHDA and SQIVND (reference sequence). The entire variable domain, with the rest obtained from reference TRBV19 and TRBJ1-1, is as follows: DGGITQSPKYLFRKEGQNVTLSCEQNLNHDAMYWYRQDPGQGLRLIYYSQIVNDFQKGDIAEGYSVSREKKESFPLTVTSAQKNPTAFYLCASAGTGRMNTEAFFGQGTRLTVV.

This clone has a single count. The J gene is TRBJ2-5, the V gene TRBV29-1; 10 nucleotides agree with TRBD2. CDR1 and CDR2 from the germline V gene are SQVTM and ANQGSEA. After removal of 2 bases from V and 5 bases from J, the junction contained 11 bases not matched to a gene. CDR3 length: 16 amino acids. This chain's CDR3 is CSVEPVAGGRRETQYF. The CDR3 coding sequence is TGCAGCGTTGAACCAGTAGCGGGAGGAAGAAGGGAGACCCAGTACTTC.

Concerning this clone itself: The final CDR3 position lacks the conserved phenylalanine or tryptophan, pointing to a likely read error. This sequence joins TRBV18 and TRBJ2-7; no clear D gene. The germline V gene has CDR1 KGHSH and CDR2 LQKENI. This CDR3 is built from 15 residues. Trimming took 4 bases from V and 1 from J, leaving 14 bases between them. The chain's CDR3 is CASSRAETSSYEQYS. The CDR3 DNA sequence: TGTGCCAGCTCACGCGCGGAAACCTCTTCCTACGAGCAGTACTCC.

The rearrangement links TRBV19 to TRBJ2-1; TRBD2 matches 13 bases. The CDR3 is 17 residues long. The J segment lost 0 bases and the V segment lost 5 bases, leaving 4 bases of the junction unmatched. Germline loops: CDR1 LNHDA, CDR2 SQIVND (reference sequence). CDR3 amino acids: CASSLGTSGVSYNEQFF. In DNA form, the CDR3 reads TGTGCCAGTAGTCTGGGGACTAGCGGGGTCTCCTACAATGAGCAGTTCTTC.

The CDR3 loop is CASSSGQVGNYGYTF. The DNA for the CDR3 is TGTGCCAGCAGCTCCGGACAGGTTGGCAACTATGGCTACACCTTC. The chain combines TRBV5-4 with TRBJ1-2; 7 bases are a match to TRBD1. Germline lookup yields CDR1 SGHNT and CDR2 YYREEE (reference sequence). The CDR3 runs to 15 residues. V shed 3 bases, J shed 2 bases, and the junction held 7 bases outside the gene matches.

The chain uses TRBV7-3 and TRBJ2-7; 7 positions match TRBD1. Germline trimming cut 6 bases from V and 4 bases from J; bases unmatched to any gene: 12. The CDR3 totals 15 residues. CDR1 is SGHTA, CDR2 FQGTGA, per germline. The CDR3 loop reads CASRLGTAVIYEQYF. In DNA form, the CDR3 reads TGTGCCAGCAGGTTAGGGACAGCAGTGATATACGAGCAGTACTTC.